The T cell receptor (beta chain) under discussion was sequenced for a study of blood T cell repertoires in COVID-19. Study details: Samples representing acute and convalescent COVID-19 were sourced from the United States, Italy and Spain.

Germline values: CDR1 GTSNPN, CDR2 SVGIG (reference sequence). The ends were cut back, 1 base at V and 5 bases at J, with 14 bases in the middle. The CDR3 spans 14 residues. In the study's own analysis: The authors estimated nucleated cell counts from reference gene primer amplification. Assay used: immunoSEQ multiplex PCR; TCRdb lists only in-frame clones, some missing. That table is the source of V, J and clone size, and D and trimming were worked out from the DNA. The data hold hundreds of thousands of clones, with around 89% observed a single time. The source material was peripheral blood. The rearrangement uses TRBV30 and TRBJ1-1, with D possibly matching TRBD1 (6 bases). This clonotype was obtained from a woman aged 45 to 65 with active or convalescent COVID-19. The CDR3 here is CAWSGRGSKTEAFF. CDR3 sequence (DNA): TGTGCCTGGAGTGGTAGGGGGTCGAAGACTGAAGCTTTCTTT.